This is a list of T cell receptor beta chains from one sample in a study of blood T cell repertoires in COVID-19. Using immunoSEQ multiplex PCR, the repertoire was profiled, and TCRdb retains in-frame clones only, with some absent. The repertoire holds about half a million clones, with about 88% as singletons. The sequencing sample was made of PBMCs or T cells enriched from blood (not recorded which). Receptor source: an older woman who had recovered from COVID-19. The CDR3 runs from the conserved cysteine through the conserved F or W. Each record gives: D gene, clone size, V gene, J gene, CDR3 DNA, CDR3 protein. A D gene is named only where the DNA matches it firmly. A row's size may be missing; if present it is once, few, many or a size class.

d_call: NA
clone_size: once
v_call: TRBV18
j_call: TRBJ2-5
cdr3_nt: TGTGCCAGCTCACCCCCCGGGACACAAGAGACCCAGTACTTC
cdr3_aa: CASSPPGTQETQYF

d_call: NA
clone_size: few
v_call: TRBV2
j_call: TRBJ2-3
cdr3_nt: TGTGCCAGCCTGGCGGGGCCAGATACGCAGTATTTT
cdr3_aa: CASLAGPDTQYF

d_call: TRBD1
clone_size: NA
v_call: TRBV29-1
j_call: TRBJ2-7
cdr3_nt: TGCAGCGTTGAGGGACAGGCCGACGGCGAGCAGTACTTC
cdr3_aa: CSVEGQADGEQYF

d_call: NA
clone_size: NA
v_call: TRBV6-1
j_call: TRBJ2-3
cdr3_nt: TGTGCCAGCAGTGTCTGGGCACGAGCTAGCACAGATACGCAGTATTTT
cdr3_aa: CASSVWARASTDTQYF

d_call: NA
clone_size: NA
v_call: TRBV28
j_call: TRBJ1-3
cdr3_nt: TGTGCCAGCATCAGCTCTGGAAACACCATATATTTT
cdr3_aa: CASISSGNTIYF

d_call: TRBD2
clone_size: NA
v_call: TRBV2
j_call: TRBJ2-7
cdr3_nt: TGTGCCAGCAGGTTGGACGGGGGGTACGAGCAGTACTTC
cdr3_aa: CASRLDGGYEQYF

d_call: TRBD1
clone_size: NA
v_call: TRBV5-1
j_call: TRBJ1-2
cdr3_nt: TGCGCCAGCAGCGCTGGACAGGGGCTGGATGGCTACACCTTC
cdr3_aa: CASSAGQGLDGYTF

d_call: NA
clone_size: NA
v_call: TRBV2
j_call: TRBJ1-2
cdr3_nt: TGTGCCAGCAGAGGGGTTGGCTACACCTTC
cdr3_aa: CASRGVGYTF

d_call: NA
clone_size: NA
v_call: TRBV30
j_call: TRBJ2-6
cdr3_nt: TGTGCCTGGAGTCTAGGCTCTGGGGCCAACGTCCTGACTTTC
cdr3_aa: CAWSLGSGANVLTF

d_call: NA
clone_size: NA
v_call: TRBV7-8
j_call: TRBJ2-3
cdr3_nt: TGTGCCAGCAGCTTAGCGCGTGTAAGGGCAGGGGATACGCAGTATTTT
cdr3_aa: CASSLARVRAGDTQYF

d_call: TRBD1
clone_size: NA
v_call: TRBV11-2
j_call: TRBJ2-2
cdr3_nt: TGTGCCAGCAGCCGAGGACAGGGCAGCGGGGAGCTGTTTTTT
cdr3_aa: CASSRGQGSGELFF

d_call: NA
clone_size: NA
v_call: TRBV12-5
j_call: TRBJ1-1
cdr3_nt: TGTGCTAGTGGTTTGGTACCGGGGGGAACTGAAGCTTTCTTT
cdr3_aa: CASGLVPGGTEAFF

d_call: TRBD2
clone_size: NA
v_call: TRBV2
j_call: TRBJ2-3
cdr3_nt: TGTGCCAGCAGCGATAGCGGGGCGAACACAGATACGCAGTATTTT
cdr3_aa: CASSDSGANTDTQYF

d_call: TRBD1
clone_size: NA
v_call: TRBV5-1
j_call: TRBJ2-5
cdr3_nt: TGCGCCAGCAGCTTGGGGACAGGCCAAGAGACCCAGTACTTC
cdr3_aa: CASSLGTGQETQYF

d_call: NA
clone_size: NA
v_call: TRBV4-1
j_call: TRBJ1-1
cdr3_nt: TGCGCCAGCACCCTAAGCGGGGCAGGGGAGACTGAAGCTTTCTTT
cdr3_aa: CASTLSGAGETEAFF

d_call: TRBD2
clone_size: NA
v_call: TRBV13
j_call: TRBJ2-5
cdr3_nt: TGTGCCAGCAGCCCAGGATTAGCGGGGGGAAACCAAGAGACCCAGTACTTC
cdr3_aa: CASSPGLAGGNQETQYF

d_call: TRBD1
clone_size: NA
v_call: TRBV19
j_call: TRBJ2-6
cdr3_nt: TGTGCCAGCTACGACAGGGGGCAAAGCTCTGGGGCCAACGTCCTGACTTTC
cdr3_aa: CASYDRGQSSGANVLTF

d_call: NA
clone_size: NA
v_call: TRBV5-1
j_call: TRBJ2-3
cdr3_nt: TGCGCCAGCAGCTATAGGGGGGGCGATCTAACAGATACGCAGTATTTT
cdr3_aa: CASSYRGGDLTDTQYF

d_call: TRBD1
clone_size: NA
v_call: TRBV7-2
j_call: TRBJ1-2
cdr3_nt: TGTGCCAGCAGCTTGGGGTCAGGGGGCGGCAACTATGGCTACACCTTC
cdr3_aa: CASSLGSGGGNYGYTF

d_call: TRBD1
clone_size: NA
v_call: TRBV4-1
j_call: TRBJ2-7
cdr3_nt: TGCGCCAGCAGCCCGGGACAGGGTATGTCCCACGAGCAGTACTTC
cdr3_aa: CASSPGQGMSHEQYF